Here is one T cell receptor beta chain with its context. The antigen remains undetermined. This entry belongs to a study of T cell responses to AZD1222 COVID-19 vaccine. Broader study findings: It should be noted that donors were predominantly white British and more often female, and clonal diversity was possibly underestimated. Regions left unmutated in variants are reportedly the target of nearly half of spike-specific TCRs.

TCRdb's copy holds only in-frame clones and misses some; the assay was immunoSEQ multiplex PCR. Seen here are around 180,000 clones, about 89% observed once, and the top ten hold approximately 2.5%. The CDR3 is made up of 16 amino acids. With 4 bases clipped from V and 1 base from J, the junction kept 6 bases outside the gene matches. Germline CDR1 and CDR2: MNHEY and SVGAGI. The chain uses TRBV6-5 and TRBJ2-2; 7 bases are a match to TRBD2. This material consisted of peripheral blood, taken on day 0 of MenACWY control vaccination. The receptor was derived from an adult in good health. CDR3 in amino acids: CASSSLERGNTGELFF. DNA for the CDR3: TGTGCCAGCAGTTCCCTGGAGCGGGGGAACACCGGGGAGCTGTTTTTT.